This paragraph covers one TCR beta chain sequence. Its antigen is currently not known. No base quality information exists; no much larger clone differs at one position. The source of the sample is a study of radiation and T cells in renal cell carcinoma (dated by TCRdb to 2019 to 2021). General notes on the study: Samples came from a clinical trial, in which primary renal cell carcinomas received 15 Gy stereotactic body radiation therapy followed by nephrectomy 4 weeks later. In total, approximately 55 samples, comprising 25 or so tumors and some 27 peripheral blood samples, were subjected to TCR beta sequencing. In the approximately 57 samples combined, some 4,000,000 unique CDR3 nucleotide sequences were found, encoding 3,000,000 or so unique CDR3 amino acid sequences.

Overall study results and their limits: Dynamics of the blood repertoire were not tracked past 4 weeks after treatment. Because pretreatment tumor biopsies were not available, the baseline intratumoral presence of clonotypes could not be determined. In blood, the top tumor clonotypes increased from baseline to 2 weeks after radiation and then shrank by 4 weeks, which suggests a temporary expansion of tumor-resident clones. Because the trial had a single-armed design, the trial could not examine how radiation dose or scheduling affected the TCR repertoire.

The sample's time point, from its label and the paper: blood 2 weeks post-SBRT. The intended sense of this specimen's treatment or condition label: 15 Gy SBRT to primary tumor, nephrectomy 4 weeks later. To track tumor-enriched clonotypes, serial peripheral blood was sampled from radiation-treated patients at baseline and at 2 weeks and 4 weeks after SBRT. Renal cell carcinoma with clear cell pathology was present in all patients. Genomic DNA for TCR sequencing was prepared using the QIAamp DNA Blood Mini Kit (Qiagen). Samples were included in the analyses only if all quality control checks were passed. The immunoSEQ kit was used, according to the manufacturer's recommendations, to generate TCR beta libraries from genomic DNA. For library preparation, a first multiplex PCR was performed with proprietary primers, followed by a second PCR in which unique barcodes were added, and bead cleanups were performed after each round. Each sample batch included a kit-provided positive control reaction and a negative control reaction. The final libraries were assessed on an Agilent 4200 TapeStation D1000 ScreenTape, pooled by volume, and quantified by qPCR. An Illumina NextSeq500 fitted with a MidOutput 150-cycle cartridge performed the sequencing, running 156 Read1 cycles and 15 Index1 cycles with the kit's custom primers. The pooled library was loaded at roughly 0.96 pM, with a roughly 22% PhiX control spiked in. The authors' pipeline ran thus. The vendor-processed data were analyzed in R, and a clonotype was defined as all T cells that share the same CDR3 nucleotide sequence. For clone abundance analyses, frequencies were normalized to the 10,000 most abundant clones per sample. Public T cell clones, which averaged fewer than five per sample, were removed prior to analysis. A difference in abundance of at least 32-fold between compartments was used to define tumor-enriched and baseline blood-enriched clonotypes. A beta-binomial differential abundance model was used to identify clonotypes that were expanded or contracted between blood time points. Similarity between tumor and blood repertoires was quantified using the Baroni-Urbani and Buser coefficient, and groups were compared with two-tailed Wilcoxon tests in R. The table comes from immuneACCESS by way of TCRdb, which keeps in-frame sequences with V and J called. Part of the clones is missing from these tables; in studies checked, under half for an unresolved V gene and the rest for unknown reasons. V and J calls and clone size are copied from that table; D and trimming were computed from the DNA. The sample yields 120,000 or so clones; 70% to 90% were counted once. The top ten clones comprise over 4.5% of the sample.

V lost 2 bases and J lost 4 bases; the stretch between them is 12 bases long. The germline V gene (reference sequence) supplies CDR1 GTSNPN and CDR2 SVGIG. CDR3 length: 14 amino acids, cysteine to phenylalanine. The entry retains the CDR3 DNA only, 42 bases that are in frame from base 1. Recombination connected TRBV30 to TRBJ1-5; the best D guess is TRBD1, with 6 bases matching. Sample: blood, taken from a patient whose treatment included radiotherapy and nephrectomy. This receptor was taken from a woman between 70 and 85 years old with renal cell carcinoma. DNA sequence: TGTGCCTGGAGTCGGCGGCAGGGGAATCAGCCCCAGCATTTT. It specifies CAWSRRQGNQPQHF.